Included here is one T cell receptor beta chain sequence, with context. This entry comes from a study of control samples from healthy donors and cancer patients. There are 9 residues in the CDR3. Germline V lookup: CDR1 SQVTM, CDR2 ANQGSEA. V was cut by 3 bases and J by 6 bases, with 2 bases left in between. TCRdb keeps only in-frame clones here, not all; method: immunoSEQ multiplex PCR. Of roughly 400,000 clones listed, approximately 92% are singletons. The chain couples TRBV29-1 to TRBJ1-1; no clear D. The sample was PBMCs. The TCR sequence derives from a middle-aged man with head and neck cancer. The CDR3 nucleotides read TGCAGCGTTGACCCTGAAGCTTTCTTT. Translation: CSVDPEAFF.